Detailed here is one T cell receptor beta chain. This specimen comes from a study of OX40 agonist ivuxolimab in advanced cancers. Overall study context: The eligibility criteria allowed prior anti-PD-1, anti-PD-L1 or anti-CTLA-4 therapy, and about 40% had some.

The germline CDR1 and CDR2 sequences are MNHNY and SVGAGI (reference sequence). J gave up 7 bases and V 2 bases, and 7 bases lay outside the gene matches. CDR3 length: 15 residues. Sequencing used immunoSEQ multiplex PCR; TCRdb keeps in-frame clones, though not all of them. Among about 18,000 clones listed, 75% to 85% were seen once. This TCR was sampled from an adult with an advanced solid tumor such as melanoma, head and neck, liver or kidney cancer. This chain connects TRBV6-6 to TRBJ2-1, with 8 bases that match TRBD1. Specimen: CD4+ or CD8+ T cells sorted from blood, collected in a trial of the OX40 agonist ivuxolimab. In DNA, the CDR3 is TGTGCCAGCAGTTACGCCCGGGACAGGAGGAATGAGCAGTTCTTC. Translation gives CASSYARDRRNEQFF.